Listed below are T cell receptor beta chains from one sample, sequenced in a study of beta chain features in type 1 diabetes. The method was immunoSEQ multiplex PCR; TCRdb's version includes in-frame clones alone and lacks a portion of them. Altogether 550,000 to 850,000 clones are present, under 15% being singletons, with the ten largest covering less than 0.025%. Sequenced material: naive CD4+ T cells from blood. Receptors were obtained from a man younger than 35 with type 1 diabetes. The CDR3 runs from the conserved cysteine through the conserved F or W. D genes are given only for firm matches. For some rows the clone size is stated as once, few or many, or as a class when expanded; others skip it.

cdr3_nt cdr3_aa j_call d_call v_call clone_size
TGTGCCAGCAGACCTAGCTGGGACTCCTTCTCCTACGAGCAGTACTTC CASRPSWDSFSYEQYF TRBJ2-7 . TRBV28 few
TGTGCCAGCAGTTACAGTGGCAGCCAAGAGACCCAGTACTTC CASSYSGSQETQYF TRBJ2-5 . TRBV6-6 few
TGTGCCAGCAGCGAAAGGGGCGTCAATGAGCAGTTCTTC CASSERGVNEQFF TRBJ2-1 . TRBV13 .
TGTGCCAGCAGCTTGCAGGGCGGGGGAGAGACCCAGTACTTC CASSLQGGGETQYF TRBJ2-5 TRBD2 TRBV5-4 few
TGTGCCAGCAGCCGGACCGGGACGGGAGGCAATCAGCCCCAGCATTTT CASSRTGTGGNQPQHF TRBJ1-5 . TRBV5-4 .
TGCGCCAGCAGTGGGCGCTCGACAGGGGGCGAGTGGAGGGAGCAGTACTTC CASSGRSTGGEWREQYF TRBJ2-7 TRBD1 TRBV10-2 .
TGTGCCAGCAGAGGCTTATGGGGGGACAGTGATTCACCCCTCCACTTT CASRGLWGDSDSPLHF TRBJ1-6 TRBD1 TRBV27 .
TGTGCCAGCAGTCTCGGGGGGGGCGCAGATACGCAGTATTTT CASSLGGGADTQYF TRBJ2-3 TRBD2 TRBV27 .
TGTGCCATCAGTGAACTACAGGTAGCTAACTATGGCTACACCTTC CAISELQVANYGYTF TRBJ1-2 . TRBV10-3 .
TGTGCCAGCAGCTTAAACTGGGTCAGTAACGAGCAGTACTTC CASSLNWVSNEQYF TRBJ2-7 . TRBV7-2 .
TGTGCCTGGAGTGATAGGGCCGATGGAAACACCATATATTTT CAWSDRADGNTIYF TRBJ1-3 . TRBV30 few
TGCGCCAGCAGCTTGTCCGCCTACGAGCAGTACTTC CASSLSAYEQYF TRBJ2-7 . TRBV5-1 few
TGCGCCAGCAGCCCCGCGGGGTCCTCCTACGAGCAGTACTTC CASSPAGSSYEQYF TRBJ2-7 . TRBV5-1 once
TGTGCCAGCAGTTACAGGGTCCAAGAGACCCAGTACTTC CASSYRVQETQYF TRBJ2-5 . TRBV6-6 .
TGTGCCAGCAGCTTCCTCGGGAAAAATGAAAAACTGTTTTTT CASSFLGKNEKLFF TRBJ1-4 . TRBV13 .
TGTGCCAGCAGTACGGGTTTGACTGGCTACACCTTC CASSTGLTGYTF TRBJ1-2 . TRBV6-5 .
TGTGCCAGCAGCCCCGGACAGGGAGAAGGCCAGCCCCAGCATTTT CASSPGQGEGQPQHF TRBJ1-5 TRBD1 TRBV7-9 few
TGTGCCAGCCAAGACAGGGTGCGCTACGAGCAGTACTTC CASQDRVRYEQYF TRBJ2-7 TRBD1 TRBV27 few
TGTGCCAGCAGTCATAGCGGGGGGGCCTCCTACAATGAGCAGTTCTTC CASSHSGGASYNEQFF TRBJ2-1 TRBD2 TRBV5-4 .
TGTGCCTGGAGTGATGACAGCAGGATCTATGGCTACACCTTC CAWSDDSRIYGYTF TRBJ1-2 . TRBV30 .
TGTGCCAGTAGTATAGTGAACTATGGCTACACCTTC CASSIVNYGYTF TRBJ1-2 . TRBV19 few
TGTGCCAGCAGCTTAGCGGGGCCAAAGTTTTTT CASSLAGPKFF TRBJ2-2 . TRBV7-2 few
TGTGCCAGCAGCCAGGGCAGGGACCCTGGGGCCAACGTCCTGACTTTC CASSQGRDPGANVLTF TRBJ2-6 . TRBV14 few
TGTGCCAGTGTCGACCGGAACACTGAAGCTTTCTTT CASVDRNTEAFF TRBJ1-1 . TRBV19 .
TGTGCCAGCAGCTTAGGGGCTGGGGAAAAACTGTTTTTT CASSLGAGEKLFF TRBJ1-4 . TRBV11-2 .
TGTGCCAGCAGTTTGCCCTCAAGGGACAGAAGGATCTACGAGCAGTACTTC CASSLPSRDRRIYEQYF TRBJ2-7 TRBD1 TRBV28 few
TGTGCCTGGACTAAGACAGGGAAGGTGACAGATACGCAGTATTTT CAWTKTGKVTDTQYF TRBJ2-3 TRBD1 TRBV30 few
TGCGCCAGCAGCAACCTTCCTACCTACGAGCAGTACTTC CASSNLPTYEQYF TRBJ2-7 . TRBV5-1 few